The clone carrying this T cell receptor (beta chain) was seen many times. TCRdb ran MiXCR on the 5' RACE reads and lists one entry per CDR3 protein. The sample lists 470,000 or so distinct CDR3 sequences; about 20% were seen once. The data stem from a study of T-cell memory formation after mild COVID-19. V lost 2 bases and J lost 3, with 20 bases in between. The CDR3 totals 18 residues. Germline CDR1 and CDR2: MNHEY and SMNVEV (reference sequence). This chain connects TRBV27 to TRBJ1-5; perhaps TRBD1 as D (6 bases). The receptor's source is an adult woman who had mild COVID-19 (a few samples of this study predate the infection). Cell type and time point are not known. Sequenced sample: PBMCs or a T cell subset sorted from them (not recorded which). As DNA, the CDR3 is TGTGCCAGCAGTTTAAGGGGGGCAGGTCTTCCCCCCAATCAGCCCCAGCATTTT. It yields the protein CASSLRGAGLPPNQPQHF.